A single sample is the source of the 29 T cell receptor beta chains below, sequenced in a study of low-dose radiotherapy and immunotherapy resistance in tumors. Specified time point: before trial treatment. With TRAV- and TRBV-specific primers, first-strand cDNA was made, covering the alpha and beta chains. The TCRs were subjected to amplification over about 19 PCR cycles employing a constant-region primer in conjunction with a V-primer adapter. TCRdb itself ran the reads through MiXCR, one entry per CDR3 protein. The profile shows about 82,000 distinct CDR3 sequences, under 20% of them singletons. Sequences were derived from PBMCs, sampled before treatment. Receptors were obtained from a male donor with prostate cancer.

This clonotype has ten or more counts. One end of the junction does not line up with germline, which may come from a read error. CDR3 protein: CASSRIAGREDTQYF. The CDR3 region has the DNA TGTGCTAGCAGCCGAATAGCGGGACGGGAGGATACGCAGTATTTT. The V call is TRBV7-7, the J call TRBJ2-3; 8 positions agree with TRBD2. This CDR3 comprises 15 residues. Germline V lookup: CDR1 SSHAT, CDR2 FNYEAQ (reference sequence).

This clonotype occurred many times. The rearrangement uses TRBV7-8 and TRBJ1-1, with 9 nucleotides matching TRBD1. With V trimmed by 3 bases and J by 1 base, 18 bases remained unmatched. CDR3 size: 20 residues. From germline, CDR1 is SGHVS and CDR2 FQNEAQ. The CDR3 reads CASSLTTGQGLVIGNTEAFF. As DNA, the CDR3 is TGTGCCAGCAGCTTGACGACTGGACAGGGGCTTGTGATTGGGAACACTGAAGCTTTCTTT.

In its sample, this clonotype was seen many times. The rearrangement joins TRBV20-1 to TRBJ2-5; possible D gene TRBD2, 5 bases. Germline CDR1 is DFQATT and CDR2 is SNEGSKA (reference sequence). The CDR3 loop spans 13 amino acids. Trimming stripped 3 bases from V and 4 bases from J, with 12 bases between. In DNA form, the CDR3 reads TGCAGTGCTAGTTTCGGGGATGGAGAGACCCAGTACTTC. The encoded protein is CSASFGDGETQYF.

This clonotype was counted many times. This sequence joins TRBV28 and TRBJ2-5, with a possible D match to TRBD2 (6 bases). The CDR3 runs to 13 residues. The germline V and J ends were trimmed by 5 bases and 7 bases, with 14 bases remaining between them. Looked up from germline, CDR1 is MDHEN and CDR2 is SYDVKM. The CDR3 sequence: CASSLGLPGTQYF. CDR3 coding DNA: TGTGCCAGCAGTCTTGGACTACCCGGGACCCAGTACTTC. Drawing the rest from reference TRBV28 and TRBJ2-5, the complete variable domain is DVKVTQSSRYLVKRTGEKVFLECVQDMDHENMFWYRQDPGLGLRLIYFSYDVKMKEKGDIPEGYSVSREKKERFSLILESASTNQTSMYLCASSLGLPGTQYFGPGTRLLVL.

This clonotype showed up many times. V and J are TRBV20-1 and TRBJ2-1; TRBD2 matches 7 bases. Germline CDR1 and CDR2: DFQATT and SNEGSKA (reference sequence). V gave up 0 bases and J gave up 4 bases; unmatched junction bases: 12. The CDR3 spans 17 residues. CDR3 bases: TGCAGTGCTAGAGATTGGGCCGGGGGGTCCTCTTACAATGAGCAGTTCTTC. Its translation is CSARDWAGGSSYNEQFF.

This clonotype was detected ten times or more. The V gene is TRBV30, the J gene TRBJ2-6; 7 bases map to TRBD1. CDR1 is GTSNPN and CDR2 is SVGIG in the germline V gene (reference sequence). The CDR3 is 15 residues long. V shed 5 bases, J shed 1 base, and the junction held 5 bases outside the gene matches. CDR3 in amino acids: CAWERTGSGANVLTF. CDR3 bases: TGTGCCTGGGAGAGGACAGGATCTGGGGCCAACGTCCTGACTTTC.

This clonotype was counted ten times or more. The chain employs TRBV10-3 and TRBJ2-2, with 9 bases fitting TRBD1. The CDR3 has 15 residues. Germline CDR1 ENHRY, CDR2 SYGVKD. The V gene end was trimmed by 7 bases and the J gene end by 1 base; junction bases not matched to a gene: 4. The CDR3 DNA follows: TGTGCCATCACCCGGGACAGGGAGAACACCGGGGAGCTGTTTTTT. Its translation is CAITRDRENTGELFF.

This clonotype appeared many times. DNA for the CDR3: TGTGCCAGCAGTGAATTAGGGGGATATTATGGCTACACCTTC. Translating it yields CASSELGGYYGYTF. The chain links TRBV25-1 to TRBJ1-2; TRBD1 might be the D (6 bases). From germline, CDR1 is MGHDK and CDR2 SYGVNS. The CDR3 has 14 residues. The V end was cut by 1 base, the J end by 5 bases, with 11 bases between.

The rearrangement joins TRBV18 to TRBJ2-7; 7 positions match TRBD1. This CDR3 contains 14 residues. Germline V gene data show CDR1 as KGHSH and CDR2 as LQKENI. V lost 1 base and J lost 2; bases outside the gene matches: 2. As DNA, the CDR3 is TGTGCCAGCTCACCACGACAGGGCACCTACGAGCAGTACTTC. Protein: CASSPRQGTYEQYF. Variable domain in full (rest from reference TRBV18 and TRBJ2-7): NAGVMQNPRHLVRRRGQEARLRCSPMKGHSHVYWYRQLPEEGLKFMVYLQKENIIDESGMPKERFSAEFPKEGPSILRIQQVVRGDSAAYFCASSPRQGTYEQYFGPGTRLTVT.

The chain recombines TRBV5-4 with TRBJ2-5, with TRBD2 matching 7 bases. The CDR3 has 15 amino acids. Unmatched junction bases numbered 11, after V lost 5 bases and J lost 4 bases. Germline values: CDR1 SGHNT, CDR2 YYREEE (reference sequence). CDR3 coding DNA: TGTGCCAGCAGTTTCGGTTCTAGCGGTTCAGAGACCCAGTACTTC. Translation gives CASSFGSSGSETQYF.

This clonotype occurred many times. This chain uses TRBV7-9 with TRBJ2-2; D might be TRBD1 or TRBD2, each matching 6 bases. Germline CDR1 reads SEHNR; CDR2 reads FQNEAQ (reference sequence). The CDR3 totals 13 residues. V dropped 8 bases and J dropped 0 bases, with 7 bases sitting between them. The CDR3 sequence is CASGGPNTGELFF. For the CDR3, the DNA is TGTGCCAGCGGGGGGCCGAACACCGGGGAGCTGTTTTTT.

This clonotype appeared many times. The chain is built from TRBV10-2 and TRBJ2-2; 8 bases map to TRBD1. CDR1 WSHSY and CDR2 SAAADI come from the germline V gene. The V and J ends lost 2 bases and 3 bases, in that order; junction bases with no gene match: 2. The CDR3 contains 15 residues. Written as DNA, the CDR3 is TGCGCCAGCAGTGAGCCGACAGGGGACACCGGGGAGCTGTTTTTT. It is translated as CASSEPTGDTGELFF.

This clonotype was picked up many times. The V call is TRBV12-3 or TRBV12-4, the J call TRBJ2-1, with 9 bases lining up with TRBD2. CDR3 length equals 15 residues. J lost 1 base, V lost 6 bases, and 4 bases had no gene match. CDR3 DNA: TGTGCCAGCAGCCTTAGCGGGAGTTCCTACAATGAGCAGTTCTTC. Its translation: CASSLSGSSYNEQFF.

This clonotype was recorded at least ten times. The CDR3 coding sequence is TGTGCCACCAGTACGTACAATGAGCAGTTCTTC. Encoded protein: CATSTYNEQFF. The V and J genes are TRBV24-1 and TRBJ2-1; no clear D. This CDR3 region has 11 residues. Per germline, CDR1 KGHDR and CDR2 SFDVKD. V lost 6 bases, J lost 4 bases, and 3 bases lay in between.

This CDR3 reads CASSPPPRTGRETQYF. CDR3 coding DNA: TGTGCCAGCTCACCACCACCTCGGACAGGGAGAGAGACCCAGTACTTC. The rearrangement joins TRBV18 to TRBJ2-5; 8 nucleotides match TRBD1. The CDR3 covers 16 residues. The V and J ends lost 0 bases and 4 bases, in that order; junction bases with no gene match: 7. Per the germline V gene, CDR1 is KGHSH and CDR2 is LQKENI.

The gene calls are TRBV4-1 and TRBJ2-1; 11 positions match TRBD1. Germline trimming cut 4 bases from V and 3 bases from J; bases unmatched to any gene: 14. CDR1 is MGHRA, CDR2 YSYEKL, per germline. The CDR3 sequence is 19 residues long. The CDR3 coding sequence is TGCGCCAGCAGCCGAGGACAGGGGGCAGGGGAGAGGGGCTACAATGAGCAGTTCTTC. Its protein is CASSRGQGAGERGYNEQFF.

The chain recombines TRBV28 with TRBJ1-1; 11 nucleotides match TRBD1. Germline CDR1 is MDHEN and CDR2 is SYDVKM. V lost 3 bases to trimming and J lost 5 bases; unmatched junction nucleotides: 5. The CDR3 spans 15 residues. CDR3 loop: CASSFVGTGGTEAFF. The CDR3 region has the DNA TGTGCCAGCAGTTTCGTAGGGACAGGGGGTACTGAAGCTTTCTTT. The variable domain in full, completed from reference TRBV28 and TRBJ1-1, reads DVKVTQSSRYLVKRTGEKVFLECVQDMDHENMFWYRQDPGLGLRLIYFSYDVKMKEKGDIPEGYSVSREKKERFSLILESASTNQTSMYLCASSFVGTGGTEAFFGQGTRLTVV.

This clonotype has ten or more counts. This chain links TRBV19 with TRBJ1-6; no definite D call. V lost 9 bases to trimming and J lost 4 bases, with 10 bases between them. Germline V lookup: CDR1 LNHDA, CDR2 SQIVND (reference sequence). The length of the CDR3 is 13 residues. CDR3 coding DNA: TGTGCCAGCTCCCTGGGTTATAATTCACCCCTCCACTTT. Its translation: CASSLGYNSPLHF.

This clonotype was recorded many times. The rearrangement joins TRBV7-9 to TRBJ2-1; D is unclear. Germline lookup yields CDR1 SEHNR and CDR2 FQNEAQ (reference sequence). The CDR3 consists of 13 residues. V was cut by 5 bases and J by 0 bases, with 5 bases left in between. CDR3 region: CASSVASYNEQFF. CDR3 bases: TGTGCCAGCAGCGTCGCCTCCTACAATGAGCAGTTCTTC.

Ten or more counts support this clonotype. The V gene is TRBV20-1, the J gene TRBJ2-7, with TRBD2 identical over 12 bases. Per germline, CDR1 DFQATT and CDR2 SNEGSKA (reference sequence). V was clipped by 5 bases and J by 6 bases; unmatched bases: 8. This CDR3 region has 14 residues. In nucleotides, the CDR3 is TGCAGTGCTGGACGACTAGCGGGAGAAACCGAGCAGTACTTC. This encodes CSAGRLAGETEQYF.

This clonotype was seen at least ten times. The chain uses TRBV20-1 and TRBJ2-2; 8 bases map to TRBD1. V shed 6 bases, J shed 6 bases, and the junction held 15 bases outside the gene matches. The CDR3 is made up of 16 amino acids. CDR1 is DFQATT, CDR2 SNEGSKA, per germline (reference sequence). The CDR3 is CSAFPGGARWAGELFF. CDR3 sequence (DNA): TGCAGTGCCTTCCCAGGGGGCGCCCGGTGGGCCGGGGAGCTGTTTTTT.

This clonotype was recorded at least ten times. The chain employs TRBV5-6 and TRBJ1-2, with a weak D call TRBD1 (6 bases). V was clipped by 1 base and J by 4 bases, with 11 bases between them. CDR3 length: 14 residues. Germline CDR1 and CDR2: SGHDT and YYEEEE. CDR3 in amino acids: CASSLYQGTYGYTF. The CDR3, as DNA: TGTGCCAGCAGCTTGTACCAGGGGACCTATGGCTACACCTTC.

This clonotype was observed at least ten times. This chain links TRBV5-6 with TRBJ1-1; weak D call: TRBD1 (6 bases). The CDR3 is 13 amino acids. Per the germline V gene, CDR1 is SGHDT and CDR2 is YYEEEE. Trimming left V 1 base short and J 6 bases short, with 10 bases between. The CDR3 region is CASSLPGVSEAFF. Here the CDR3 DNA reads TGTGCCAGCAGCTTGCCAGGGGTCTCTGAAGCTTTCTTT.

The sample holds many counts of this clonotype. The rearrangement links TRBV27 to TRBJ1-1; a weak D match, TRBD1 (6 bases). This CDR3 has 16 residues. The V end lost 5 bases, the J end lost 0 bases, and 16 bases lay between the germline ends. Germline V gives CDR1 MNHEY, CDR2 SMNVEV (reference sequence). The CDR3 protein is CASSPTGRGVNTEAFF. CDR3 nucleotides: TGTGCCAGCAGTCCCACAGGGAGGGGGGTGAACACTGAAGCTTTCTTT.

This clonotype occurred many times. V and J are TRBV15 and TRBJ2-7; TRBD1 matches at 7 bases. CDR1 is LNHNV and CDR2 is YYDKDF in the germline V gene (reference sequence). The length of the CDR3 is 12 residues. V lost 1 base and J lost 10; bases outside the gene matches: 4. The CDR3 is CATSRAGGQQYF. CDR3 nucleotides: TGTGCCACCAGCAGAGCAGGGGGTCAACAGTACTTC.

This clonotype was seen ten or more times. This chain connects TRBV5-5 to TRBJ1-5, with a tentative D call TRBD1 (5 bases). V was shortened by 3 bases and J by 7 bases, with 14 bases between the two germline ends. CDR1 is SGHKS and CDR2 is YYEKEE in the germline V gene (reference sequence). There are 14 residues in the CDR3. Here the CDR3 reads CASSWDGNRQPQHF. CDR3 bases: TGTGCCAGCAGCTGGGACGGCAATCGGCAGCCCCAGCATTTT.

This chain links TRBV3-1 with TRBJ2-2; no definite D call. Germline CDR1 reads LGHDT; CDR2 reads YNNKEL (reference sequence). CDR3 length: 12 residues. V dropped 3 bases and J dropped 5 bases, with 4 bases sitting between them. The CDR3 DNA reads as TGTGCCAGCAGCCAGGGAACCGGGGAGCTGTTTTTT. It yields the protein CASSQGTGELFF.

This clonotype was recorded at least ten times. The CDR3 is CASSPPQGLSYNEQFF. As DNA, the CDR3 is TGTGCCAGCTCACCACCCCAGGGGCTCTCCTACAATGAGCAGTTCTTC. The rearrangement uses TRBV18 and TRBJ2-1, with D possibly matching TRBD1 (6 bases). V lost 0 bases and J lost 0, with 9 bases in between. The CDR3 sequence is 16 residues long. Germline V lookup: CDR1 KGHSH, CDR2 LQKENI.

Ten or more counts support this clonotype. This chain joins TRBV6-1 and TRBJ2-7; 8 nucleotides line up with TRBD2. The length of the CDR3 is 16 residues. Germline CDR1 MNHNS, CDR2 SASEGT. Trimming cost V 2 bases and J 3 bases; bases outside gene matches: 9. The CDR3 nucleotides are TGTGCCAGCAGTGAATATCACGGGAGGGCCTTCTACGAGCAGTACTTC. Encoded protein: CASSEYHGRAFYEQYF.